This TCR beta chain was retrieved from a study of cytotoxic CD8 clonotypes in ibrutinib-treated CLL (dated by TCRdb to about 2021). The study in broad terms: The cohort had 11 relapsed/refractory and approximately 15 treatment-naive patients; fewer than 18 were IGHV unmutated. Samples averaged around 280,000 productive templates and more than 85,000 productive rearrangements. Of the 86 people in the trial, 26 had longitudinal samples available. Cryopreserved peripheral blood mononuclear cells were collected at three points: before therapy, at response, and at either sustained remission or disease progression. Responses were partial in 24 patients and complete in 2; after median approximately 5.5 years follow-up, roughly 15 stayed in remission and roughly twelve progressed. Every remission and progressive disease sample was obtained while ibrutinib was still being received by the patients. Response samples were obtained after a median of roughly eleven months of treatment, with a range of roughly 6 to 40 months.

The investigation overall reported the following: Public clonotypes were rare and either shrank or stayed stable during treatment, and the rise in clonality at ibrutinib response reflected expansion of private clonotypes. Clonality rose at ibrutinib response, remained stable during sustained remission, and dropped back toward baseline at progression. Lymph node repertoires were not examined, and the timing of sampling was not matched between patients in sustained remission and those whose disease progressed. Baseline clonality exceeded that of age-matched healthy donors and correlated strongly with circulating CD8+ T-cell counts.

CDR1 and CDR2, looked up from the germline V gene, are MDHEN and SYDVKM. Trimming removed 7 bases from V and 6 bases from J; the gene matches leave 1 base unexplained. The CDR3, cysteine through phenylalanine, is 12 amino acids long. Only the CDR3 part of the read is kept: 36 bases, read in frame from the first base. About this clone: It lacks a known antigen. No base qualities exist here, and no much larger clone lies one base off it.

A MiSeq instrument was used for deep resolution sequencing, which targeted depths ranging from 1 in 1 million up to 1 in 200,000 T cells, with coverage averaging 10x for each clonotype. TCR beta libraries were generated with the immunoSEQ hsTCRB Kit. As for the original processing: Data were analyzed with ImmunoSEQ Data Assistant and ImmunoSEQ Analyzer, with V, D and J genes assigned per IMGT definitions. Clonality, which ranges from 0 to 1, was calculated as one minus the normalized Shannon entropy of productive rearrangement frequencies. Public clonotype analysis was restricted to overrepresented clonotypes comprising at least 0.05% of each patient's repertoire. About twelve repertoires from age-matched healthy donors, obtained from immuneACCESS, served as clonality controls. TCRdb retrieved this table from immuneACCESS and kept in-frame rearrangements only. Not all clones are present; in checked studies, unresolved V genes account for under half, and no reason is known for the remainder. V and J calls and clone size follow that table, whereas D and trimming were derived from the DNA. This sample comprises more than 200,000 clones, 65% to 80% of them detected only once. Together, the top ten hold 5.5% to 7% of the sample.

In light of the paper, this sample's time point label describes: approximately 11 months on ibrutinib. For TCR beta library preparation, around 2 micrograms of genomic DNA were isolated from cryopreserved PBMCs. High-throughput TCR beta sequencing was performed on longitudinal blood samples from CLL patients receiving ibrutinib monotherapy. The patients were enrolled in a single-center, open-label phase 2 trial of ibrutinib monotherapy. The specimen comprised PBMCs, sampled after 12 months of ibrutinib treatment. The TCR comes from a human donor with chronic lymphocytic leukemia. The chain joins TRBV28 to TRBJ1-4; TRBD1 aligns with 8 central bases. The DNA is TGTGCCAGCAAGACAGGGGATGAAAAACTGTTTTTT. Translation gives CASKTGDEKLFF.